The clone carrying this TCR beta chain was observed a handful of times. What it binds is unknown. This specimen belongs to a study of T cells after yellow fever vaccination. TCR cDNA was made by 5'RACE template switching, adding a universal primer site and UMIs. Via MiXCR, TCRdb re-called the 5' RACE reads, giving one row per CDR3 protein. The repertoire holds approximately 550,000 distinct CDR3 sequences, with 15% to 20% as singletons. Study findings and constraints: Subsequent booster samples again held most clones from primary vaccination (roughly 96% CD4, approximately 85% CD8).

Between the trimmed V and J ends, which lost 1 base and 4 bases, there was a span of 11 bases. CDR3 size: 15 residues. Germline V lookup: CDR1 SEHNR, CDR2 FQNEAQ (reference sequence). The receptor's source is a man aged 25 to 45 who received the YFV17D yellow fever vaccine. Sequencing used PBMCs, obtained 15 days after the yellow fever booster vaccination. V and J are TRBV7-9 and TRBJ2-1; the D gene is possibly TRBD2 (6 bases). CDR3 sequence (DNA): TGTGCCAGCAGCTTAGGCGGGATATATTACAATGAGCAGTTCTTC. Protein: CASSLGGIYYNEQFF. The full variable domain, its missing parts supplied by reference TRBV7-9 and TRBJ2-1, is DTGVSQNPRHKITKRGQNVTFRCDPISEHNRLYWYRQTLGQGPEFLTYFQNEAQLEKSRLLSDRFSAERPKGSFSTLEIQRTEQGDSAMYLCASSLGGIYYNEQFFGPGTRLTVL.